The following is a TCR beta chain sequence with its context. This specimen comes from a study of blood T cell repertoires in COVID-19. Authors' data handling: Quantification of nucleated cells was approximated via reference gene primer amplification. Clones were sequenced by immunoSEQ multiplex PCR, and TCRdb holds only the in-frame ones, with some missing. That table supplies the V and J calls and clone size; D and trimming were determined from the DNA. This repertoire shows about 150,000 clones, 82% found once; its top ten account for approximately 14%. V shed 7 bases, J shed 5 bases, and the junction held 6 bases outside the gene matches. The germline CDR1 and CDR2 sequences are MNHEY and SVGAGI. CDR3 length equals 13 residues.

This receptor was taken from a human donor with acute or convalescent COVID-19. The donor label of this sample is uncertain. The chain is built from TRBV6-5 and TRBJ1-1; 8 bases agree with TRBD1. What was sequenced was peripheral blood. In nucleotides, the CDR3 is TGTGCCAGCACCCAGGGGGCAGGGACTGAAGCTTTCTTT. This gives the protein CASTQGAGTEAFF.